This record covers a single T cell receptor (beta chain). Profiled with immunoSEQ multiplex PCR; TCRdb holds only in-frame clones, not every one. The table has 350,000 to 500,000 clones, roughly 87% seen once. This entry is derived from a study of Ad26.COV2.S vaccination and SARS-CoV-2 variants. Background on the study: The vaccine Ad26.COV2.S was put into the muscle once, or twice with 56 days between.

Treatment of the sample: roughly 20 received Ad26.COV2.S at low or high dose, single or two shots; roughly five received placebo; per-sample allocation not given. Sample collection was performed on day 63 after the first vaccine or placebo injection. The CDR3 contains 13 residues. With V trimmed by 8 bases and J by 8 bases, 11 bases remained unmatched. CDR1 and CDR2 from the germline V gene are SQVTM and ANQGSEA. The source is a person between 18 and 65 years old who received the Ad26.COV2.S COVID-19 vaccine or a placebo. The specimen was peripheral blood, collected in a trial of Ad26.COV2.S vaccine versus placebo. The chain couples TRBV29-1 to TRBJ1-2; the match to TRBD1 covers 10 bases. The CDR3 region has the DNA TGCAGCTTCACCCGGGACAGGGGTTACGGCTACACCTTC. Protein product: CSFTRDRGYGYTF.